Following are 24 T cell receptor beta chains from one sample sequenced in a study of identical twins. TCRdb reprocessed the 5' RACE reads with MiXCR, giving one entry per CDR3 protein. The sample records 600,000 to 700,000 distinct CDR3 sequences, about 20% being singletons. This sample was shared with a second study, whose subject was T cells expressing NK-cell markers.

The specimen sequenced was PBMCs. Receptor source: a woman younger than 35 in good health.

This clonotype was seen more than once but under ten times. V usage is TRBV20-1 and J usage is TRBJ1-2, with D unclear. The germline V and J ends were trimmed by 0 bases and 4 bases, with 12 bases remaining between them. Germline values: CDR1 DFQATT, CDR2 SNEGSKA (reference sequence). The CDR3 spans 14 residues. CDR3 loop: CSARESGGSYGYTF. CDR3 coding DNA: TGCAGTGCTAGAGAGTCAGGAGGGAGCTATGGCTACACCTTC.

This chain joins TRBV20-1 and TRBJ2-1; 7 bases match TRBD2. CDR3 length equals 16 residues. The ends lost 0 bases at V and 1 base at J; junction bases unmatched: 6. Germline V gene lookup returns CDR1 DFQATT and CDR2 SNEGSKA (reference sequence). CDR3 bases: TGCAGTGCTAGAGATCCGAGCGGGGCTTCCTACAATGAGCAGTTCTTC. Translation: CSARDPSGASYNEQFF.

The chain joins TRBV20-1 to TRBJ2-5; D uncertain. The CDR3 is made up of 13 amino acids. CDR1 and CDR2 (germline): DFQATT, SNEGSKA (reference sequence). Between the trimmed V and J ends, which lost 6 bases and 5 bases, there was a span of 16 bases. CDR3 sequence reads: CSANPRVAETQYF. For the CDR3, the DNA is TGCAGTGCCAATCCAAGGGTGGCGGAGACCCAGTACTTC.

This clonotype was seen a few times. The CDR3 sequence: CASSLSGRAVYEQYF. The DNA for the CDR3 is TGCGCCAGCAGCTTGAGCGGGAGGGCCGTCTACGAGCAGTACTTC. The chain carries TRBV5-1 and TRBJ2-7; 10 bases line up with TRBD2. The V gene end was trimmed by 1 base and the J gene end by 3 bases; junction bases not matched to a gene: 4. Germline V lookup: CDR1 SGHRS, CDR2 YFSETQ. The CDR3 is 15 residues long.

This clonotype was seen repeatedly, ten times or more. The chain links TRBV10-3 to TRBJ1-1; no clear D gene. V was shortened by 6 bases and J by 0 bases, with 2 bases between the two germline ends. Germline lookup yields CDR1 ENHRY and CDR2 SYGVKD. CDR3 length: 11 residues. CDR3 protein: CAISMNTEAFF. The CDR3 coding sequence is TGTGCCATCAGCATGAACACTGAAGCTTTCTTT.

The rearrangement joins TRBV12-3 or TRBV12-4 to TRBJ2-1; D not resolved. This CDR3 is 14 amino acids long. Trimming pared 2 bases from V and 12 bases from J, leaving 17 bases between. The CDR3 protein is CASSLLEGSVGQFF. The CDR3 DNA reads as TGTGCCAGCAGTTTATTAGAAGGGTCTGTAGGGCAGTTCTTC.

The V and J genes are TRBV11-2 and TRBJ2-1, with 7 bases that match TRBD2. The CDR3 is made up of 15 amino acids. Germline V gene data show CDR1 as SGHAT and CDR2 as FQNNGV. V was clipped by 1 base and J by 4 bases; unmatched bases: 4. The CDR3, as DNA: TGTGCCAGCAGCTTAGTACAGCGGGGTTACAATGAGCAGTTCTTC. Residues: CASSLVQRGYNEQFF. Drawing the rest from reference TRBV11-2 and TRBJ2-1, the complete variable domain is EAGVAQSPRYKIIEKRQSVAFWCNPISGHATLYWYQQILGQGPKLLIQFQNNGVVDDSQLPKDRFSAERLKGVDSTLKIQPAKLEDSAVYLCASSLVQRGYNEQFFGPGTRLTVL.

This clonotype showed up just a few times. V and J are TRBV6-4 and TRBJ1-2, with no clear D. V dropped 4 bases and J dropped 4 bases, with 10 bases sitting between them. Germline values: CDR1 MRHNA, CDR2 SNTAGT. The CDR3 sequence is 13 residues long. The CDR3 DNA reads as TGTGCCAGCAGTGCACAAAGAGGCTATGGCTACACCTTC. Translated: CASSAQRGYGYTF.

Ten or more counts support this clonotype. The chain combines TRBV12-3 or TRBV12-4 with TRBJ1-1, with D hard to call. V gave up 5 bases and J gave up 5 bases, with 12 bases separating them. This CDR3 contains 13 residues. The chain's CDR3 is CASSPRLGTEAFF. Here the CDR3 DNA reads TGTGCCAGCAGTCCCCGTCTTGGAACTGAAGCTTTCTTT.

This CDR3 is CASSPWGGGTVYNEQFF. CDR3 DNA: TGTGCCAGCAGCCCGTGGGGCGGGGGGACGGTTTACAATGAGCAGTTCTTC. V and J are TRBV12-3 or TRBV12-4 and TRBJ2-1; 8 bases are a match to TRBD2. Germline trimming cut 6 bases from V and 4 bases from J; bases unmatched to any gene: 14. This CDR3 contains 17 residues.

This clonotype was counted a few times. The CDR3 nucleotides read TGTGCCAGCAGCTTGCCCGGCTTCCAGGGCGGGGAGCTGTTTTTT. Amino acids: CASSLPGFQGGELFF. The chain links TRBV5-4 to TRBJ2-2, with TRBD1 as a possible D gene (5 bases). Per the germline V gene, CDR1 is SGHNT and CDR2 is YYREEE (reference sequence). CDR3 length: 15 amino acids. V dropped 1 base and J dropped 7 bases, with 14 bases sitting between them.

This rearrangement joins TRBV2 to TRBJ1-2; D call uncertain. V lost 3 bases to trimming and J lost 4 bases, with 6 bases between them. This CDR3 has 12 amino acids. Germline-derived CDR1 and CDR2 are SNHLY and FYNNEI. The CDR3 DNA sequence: TGTGCCAGCAGTGACAATACCTATGGCTACACCTTC. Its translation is CASSDNTYGYTF.

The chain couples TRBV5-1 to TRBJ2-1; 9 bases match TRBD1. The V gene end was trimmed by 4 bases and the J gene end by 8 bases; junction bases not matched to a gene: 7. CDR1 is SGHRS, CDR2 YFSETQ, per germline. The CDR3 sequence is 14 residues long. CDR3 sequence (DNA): TGCGCCAGCAGCCCGGGACAGGGAATCCATGAGCAGTTCTTC. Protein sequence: CASSPGQGIHEQFF.

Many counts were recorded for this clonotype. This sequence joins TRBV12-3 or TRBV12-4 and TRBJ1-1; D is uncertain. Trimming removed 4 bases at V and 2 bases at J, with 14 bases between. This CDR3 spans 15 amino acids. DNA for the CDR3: TGTGCCAGCAGTTATGCGGGAGGTGTTAACACTGAAGCTTTCTTT. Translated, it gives CASSYAGGVNTEAFF.

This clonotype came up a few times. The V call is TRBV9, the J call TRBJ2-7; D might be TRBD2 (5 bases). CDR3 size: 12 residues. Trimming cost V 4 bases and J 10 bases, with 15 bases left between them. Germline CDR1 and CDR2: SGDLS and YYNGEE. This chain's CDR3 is CASSPEAGVQYF. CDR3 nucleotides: TGTGCCAGCAGCCCAGAAGCCGGGGTTCAGTACTTC.

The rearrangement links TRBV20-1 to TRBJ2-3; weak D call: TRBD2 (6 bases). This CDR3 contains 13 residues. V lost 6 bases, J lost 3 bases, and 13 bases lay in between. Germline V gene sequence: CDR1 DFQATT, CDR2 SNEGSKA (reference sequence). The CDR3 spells CSANRDWTDTQYF. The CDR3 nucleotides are TGCAGTGCCAACCGGGACTGGACAGATACGCAGTATTTT.

CDR3 residues: CASSLGPKSSYNEQFF. In nucleotides, the CDR3 is TGCGCCAGCAGCTTGGGACCCAAGAGCTCCTACAATGAGCAGTTCTTC. The chain uses TRBV5-1 and TRBJ2-1; D is unresolved. V was shortened by 0 bases and J by 0 bases, with 10 bases between the two germline ends. The CDR3 spans 16 residues. Germline V lookup: CDR1 SGHRS, CDR2 YFSETQ.

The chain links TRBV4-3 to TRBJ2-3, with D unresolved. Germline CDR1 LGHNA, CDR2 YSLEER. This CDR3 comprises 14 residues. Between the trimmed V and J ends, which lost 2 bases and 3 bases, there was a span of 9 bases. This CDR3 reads CASSQWAGTDTQYF. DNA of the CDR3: TGCGCCAGCAGCCAATGGGCCGGGACAGATACGCAGTATTTT.

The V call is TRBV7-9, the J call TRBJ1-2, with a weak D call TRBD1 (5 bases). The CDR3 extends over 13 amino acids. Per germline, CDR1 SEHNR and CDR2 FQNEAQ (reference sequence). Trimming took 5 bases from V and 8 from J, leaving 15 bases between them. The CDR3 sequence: CASSLLVGDGYTF. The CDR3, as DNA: TGTGCCAGCAGCCTACTAGTAGGGGACGGCTACACCTTC. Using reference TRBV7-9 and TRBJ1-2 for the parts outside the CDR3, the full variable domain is DTGVSQNPRHKITKRGQNVTFRCDPISEHNRLYWYRQTLGQGPEFLTYFQNEAQLEKSRLLSDRFSAERPKGSFSTLEIQRTEQGDSAMYLCASSLLVGDGYTFGSGTRLTVV.

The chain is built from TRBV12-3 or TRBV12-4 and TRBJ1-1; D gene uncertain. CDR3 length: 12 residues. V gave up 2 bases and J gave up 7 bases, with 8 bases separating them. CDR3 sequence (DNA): TGTGCCAGCAGTTTACGCCAGTATGAAGCTTTCTTT. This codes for CASSLRQYEAFF.

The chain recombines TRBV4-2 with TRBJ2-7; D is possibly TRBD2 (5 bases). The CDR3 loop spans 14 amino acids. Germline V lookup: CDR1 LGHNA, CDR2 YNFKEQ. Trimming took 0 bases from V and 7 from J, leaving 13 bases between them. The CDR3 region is CASSQDIGVREQYF. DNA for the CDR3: TGTGCCAGCAGCCAAGATATCGGGGTGAGGGAGCAGTACTTC.

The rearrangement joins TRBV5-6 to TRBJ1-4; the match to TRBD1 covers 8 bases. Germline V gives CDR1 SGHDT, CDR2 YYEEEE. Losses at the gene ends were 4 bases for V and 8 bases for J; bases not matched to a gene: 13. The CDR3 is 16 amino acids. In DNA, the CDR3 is TGTGCCAGCAGCACTGATCACAGGGGGAGTCGAGAAAAACTGTTTTTT. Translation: CASSTDHRGSREKLFF.

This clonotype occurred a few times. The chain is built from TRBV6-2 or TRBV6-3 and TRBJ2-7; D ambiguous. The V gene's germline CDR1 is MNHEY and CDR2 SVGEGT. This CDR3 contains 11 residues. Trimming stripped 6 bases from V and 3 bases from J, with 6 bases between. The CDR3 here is CASREYYEQYF. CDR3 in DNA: TGTGCCAGCAGAGAGTACTACGAGCAGTACTTC.

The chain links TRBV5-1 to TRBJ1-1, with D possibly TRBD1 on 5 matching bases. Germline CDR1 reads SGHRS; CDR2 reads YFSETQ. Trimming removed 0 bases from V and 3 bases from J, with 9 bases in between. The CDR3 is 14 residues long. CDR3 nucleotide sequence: TGCGCCAGCAGCTTGGTCGACAGAGACACTGAAGCTTTCTTT. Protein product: CASSLVDRDTEAFF.